Below, one T cell receptor (beta chain) is given with its context. No cognate antigen has been identified for it. Base qualities were left out, and no much larger clone turns up one base away. V loses 0 bases at its end and J loses 3 bases; junction bases beyond the gene matches: 2. Its CDR3 holds 15 amino acids, cysteine through phenylalanine. The DNA shown is the 45-base CDR3, in frame from base 1. The germline V gene yields SGDLS for CDR1 and YYNGEE for CDR2. The entire isolated RNA was reverse transcribed using the High Capacity cDNA Reverse Transcription Kit, and thus expressed TCRB transcripts were sequenced. Deep immunoSEQ sequencing was applied to naive, central memory and regulatory T cell samples, giving an average of about 3.7 million total reads per sample. Sorted cells were lysed in RLT buffer, and RNA was extracted using DNase-treated RNeasy Micro or Mini kits according to cell number. Each cell subset was processed separately to prevent cross-contamination, with patient and healthy donor samples processed together. The immunoSEQ multiplex PCR was used to amplify TCRB sequences from cDNA, yielding 87-bp fragments that span the CDR3 region. Sequencing of the amplicons was performed on the Illumina HiSeq platform. Processing in the source paper ran as follows. Synthetic template baselines were used to correct PCR bias computationally, reads within Hamming distance 2 were collapsed, and singletons that could not be merged were discarded. By aligning reads against IMGT, V, D and J genes, CDR3 length, and insertions or deletions at six rearrangement sites were assigned. Within each subset, clonotype counts were normalized to the number of sorted cells before true diversity and Gini coefficients were calculated with the tcR R package. The overlap coefficient, calculated on TCRB nucleotide sequences, was used to quantify repertoire sharing. Out-of-frame TCRB sequences from naive cells were analyzed to stand in for the pre-selection repertoire. Drawn from immuneACCESS, this table holds only the in-frame rearrangements with V and J called that TCRdb kept. Clones are partly lost; checked studies trace under half to an unresolved V gene and leave the rest unexplained. D and trimming come from the DNA, and the V and J calls and clone size come from that table. The sample data list around 250,000 clones, and roughly 13% of these were observed just once. Jointly, the top ten make up just under 0.02% of the sample.

The record originates from a study of beta chain features in type 1 diabetes (dated by TCRdb to 2016 to 2019). Notes on the research overall: Patients and healthy donors did not differ in mean age, gender distribution, total cell number or subset yield. Across all samples, fewer than 110,000,000 sorted cells were examined, and cell number per subset correlated strongly with RNA yield. In the study, recently diagnosed type 1 diabetes patients and matched healthy donors were compared on the TCRB repertoires of their sorted circulating CD4+ T cell subsets. Regulatory and stem cell-like memory subsets were isolated from only 8 patients and roughly 8 healthy donors, whereas naive and central memory subsets came from all 30 or so donors.

Each donor gave one peripheral blood draw, around 100 mL on average, collected into heparinised tubes. A BD FACSAria II was used to sort naive, central memory, regulatory and stem cell-like memory CD4+ T cells with a panel that included CD45RO, CCR7, CD25, CD127, CD95 and CD27. A purity above 98% was achieved for all sorted populations. PBMCs were isolated immediately by Lymphoprep density gradient centrifugation and stained directly without culture. To minimize batch effects, samples were stained and sorted in pairs, one healthy donor with one patient per experiment. The paper's findings and limits, for the study overall: Because cDNA was sequenced instead of genomic DNA, activated cells with high expression could be over-represented, although the groups did not differ in activation or CD3 levels. In all four CD4+ subsets, TCRB CDR3 length was moderately but significantly shorter in type 1 diabetes patients. Because the HLA sub-analyses included only small numbers of individuals, any influence of HLA type on TCRB rearrangement was left unresolved. The naive, central memory and regulatory TCRB repertoires appeared to resemble one another more closely among patients than among healthy donors. Shorter templates might have been favored by PCR, but patient and control samples were amplified and corrected together, so both groups would have been affected equally by any skew. Patients with type 1 diabetes made fewer insertions and deleted more nucleotides at VDJ recombination sites, implying thymic rearrangement abnormalities.

The specimen sequenced was naive CD4+ T cells from blood. Explained via the paper, the cell subset or site label denotes: true naive CD4+ T cells. Recombination linked TRBV9 to TRBJ2-5, and TRBD2 aligns with 10 junction nucleotides. This TCR was recovered from a young man with type 1 diabetes. The CDR3 corresponds to CASSVASGGEETQYF. The nucleotide sequence is given as TGTGCCAGCAGCGTAGCTAGCGGGGGCGAAGAGACCCAGTACTTC.